This T cell receptor beta chain originates from a study of human T cells and chemical hapten exposure. About the study: Women made up most patients, who had alopecia areata, totalis or universalis. Findings of the study overall: Significantly more large CDR3 similarity clusters arose among expanded TCRs than among controls.

TCRdb reprocessed the RACE reads with MiXCR, giving one entry per CDR3 protein. The sample includes a few hundred thousand distinct CDR3 sequences, 5.5% of them seen just once. This clonotype was recorded at least ten times. Antigen unknown. Germline loops: CDR1 SQVTM, CDR2 ANQGSEA. The CDR3 covers 13 residues. With 1 base clipped from V and 8 bases from J, the junction kept 4 bases outside the gene matches. Time point noted: pre-sensitization, week 0. Treatment denoted: therapeutic diphenylcyclopropenone sensitization with weekly scalp DPC. The specimen comprised whole blood, sampled in connection with sensitization to the hapten diphenylcyclopropenone (DPC). The rearrangement joins TRBV29-1 to TRBJ2-1, with TRBD1 matching over 8 bases. The receptor was isolated from a woman between 18 and 30 years old with alopecia areata. Some clones in this sample may be carry-over from other donors' samples. The DNA for the CDR3 is TGCAGCGTTGAAGGAGACAGGGGATATGAGCAGTTCTTC. Protein: CSVEGDRGYEQFF.